The 25 T cell receptor beta chains below come from one sample, sequenced in a study of cytomegalovirus exposure and HLA in healthy donors. Primers included in the PCR were 60 Vbeta and 13 Jbeta primers. Assay: immunoSEQ multiplex PCR; the TCRdb copy retains only in-frame clones and omits some. The profile covers 150,000 to 200,000 clones, with almost 80% appearing a single time and approximately 1.4% taken by the ten largest. Sequencing was carried out using PBMCs. Every receptor here comes from a man under 40 in good health and CMV-seronegative.

The chain uses TRBV19 and TRBJ2-7, with 8 bases fitting TRBD1. The V gene's germline CDR1 is LNHDA and CDR2 SQIVND (reference sequence). V was clipped by 5 bases and J by 2 bases; unmatched bases: 2. There are 13 residues in the CDR3. The CDR3: CASSGDRTYEQYF. The CDR3 DNA follows: TGTGCCAGTAGTGGGGACAGGACCTACGAGCAGTACTTC. Using reference TRBV19 and TRBJ2-7 for the parts outside the CDR3, the full variable domain is DGGITQSPKYLFRKEGQNVTLSCEQNLNHDAMYWYRQDPGQGLRLIYYSQIVNDFQKGDIAEGYSVSREKKESFPLTVTSAQKNPTAFYLCASSGDRTYEQYFGPGTRLTVT.

This rearrangement joins TRBV5-1 to TRBJ2-7; 11 bases map to TRBD1. J was trimmed by 5 bases and V by 4 bases; bases with no gene match: 8. There are 15 residues in the CDR3. CDR1 is SGHRS, CDR2 YFSETQ, per germline. The CDR3 bases are TGCGCCAGCAGCGCACGGACAGGGGGCGGACACGAGCAGTACTTC. Encoded protein: CASSARTGGGHEQYF.

This chain connects TRBV5-6 to TRBJ2-5, with TRBD2 matching over 11 bases. V shed 4 bases, J shed 4 bases, and the junction held 6 bases outside the gene matches. The length of the CDR3 is 15 residues. The V gene's germline CDR1 is SGHDT and CDR2 YYEEEE. The CDR3 here is CASSLKLAGGETQYF. CDR3 nucleotides: TGTGCCAGCAGCCTTAAGCTAGCGGGAGGAGAGACCCAGTACTTC.

The chain links TRBV7-3 to TRBJ2-1; a possible D gene is TRBD1 (5 bases). The CDR3 has 17 residues. The germline V and J ends were trimmed by 0 bases and 0 bases, with 12 bases remaining between them. Germline assignment: CDR1 SGHTA and CDR2 FQGTGA. In DNA, the CDR3 is TGTGCCAGCAGCTTAACTTGGGGCTCGGGCTCCTACAATGAGCAGTTCTTC. Its translation: CASSLTWGSGSYNEQFF.

The V and J genes are TRBV7-2 and TRBJ2-4; a weak D match, TRBD1 (5 bases). Germline lookup yields CDR1 SGHTA and CDR2 FQGNSA. The CDR3 consists of 16 residues. V was clipped by 5 bases and J by 1 base, with 15 bases between them. This CDR3 reads CASSQGSPKAKNIQYF. The CDR3 DNA reads TGTGCCAGCAGCCAGGGTAGCCCGAAGGCCAAAAACATTCAGTACTTC. Complete variable domain (other parts from reference TRBV7-2 and TRBJ2-4): GAGVSQSPSNKVTEKGKDVELRCDPISGHTALYWYRQSLGQGLEFLIYFQGNSAPDKSGLPSDRFSAERTGGSVSTLTIQRTQQEDSAVYLCASSQGSPKAKNIQYFGAGTRLSVL.

V usage is TRBV6-1 and J usage is TRBJ2-5; D may be TRBD2 (6 bases). Trimming took 1 base from V and 7 from J, leaving 16 bases between them. Germline assignment: CDR1 MNHNS and CDR2 SASEGT. This CDR3 is built from 15 residues. CDR3 protein: CASSEVGGTRGTQYF. DNA of the CDR3: TGTGCCAGCAGTGAAGTCGGAGGGACGAGAGGGACCCAGTACTTC.

This chain links TRBV5-1 with TRBJ1-2, with TRBD1 matching over 11 bases. V was pared by 4 bases and J by 4 bases, with 9 bases of the junction left unmatched. The CDR3 has 16 residues. The germline gives CDR1 SGHRS, CDR2 YFSETQ. The CDR3 loop is CASSPPGQGAGYGYTF. The CDR3 region has the DNA TGCGCCAGCAGCCCACCAGGACAGGGGGCTGGCTATGGCTACACCTTC. Looking up the rest from reference TRBV5-1 and TRBJ1-2 gives the full variable domain: KAGVTQTPRYLIKTRGQQVTLSCSPISGHRSVSWYQQTPGQGLQFLFEYFSETQRNKGNFPGRFSGRQFSNSRSEMNVSTLELGDSALYLCASSPPGQGAGYGYTFGSGTRLTVV.

The chain recombines TRBV7-3 with TRBJ2-1; D may be TRBD2 (6 bases). Germline V gene sequence: CDR1 SGHTA, CDR2 FQGTGA. The V end was cut by 5 bases, the J end by 6 bases, with 20 bases between. There are 16 residues in the CDR3. The chain's CDR3 is CASSPLEGKYPNEQFF. In nucleotides, the CDR3 is TGTGCCAGCAGCCCCCTGGAGGGTAAATACCCCAATGAGCAGTTCTTC.

The table lists this clone with a count of one. The chain is built from TRBV30 and TRBJ1-5; weak D call: TRBD1 (6 bases). Germline assignment: CDR1 GTSNPN and CDR2 SVGIG (reference sequence). CDR3 size: 13 residues. Trimming took 1 base from V and 6 from J, leaving 10 bases between them. The CDR3 nucleotides read TGTGCCTGGAGTGCAGGGGAGACTCAGCCCCAGCATTTT. Its translation is CAWSAGETQPQHF.

CDR3 sequence (DNA): TGCGCCAGCAGCCAAGATAAAGGGAGTCGCGAGACCCAGTACTTC. Its protein is CASSQDKGSRETQYF. V is TRBV4-1 and J is TRBJ2-5, with D possibly being TRBD2 (5 bases). Trimming stripped 0 bases from V and 5 bases from J, with 13 bases between. Germline lookup yields CDR1 MGHRA and CDR2 YSYEKL. The CDR3 covers 15 residues.

The gene calls are TRBV28 and TRBJ2-5, with TRBD2 matching over 14 bases. CDR3 length equals 16 residues. J lost 4 bases, V lost 5 bases, and 6 bases had no gene match. The germline V gene encodes CDR1 MDHEN and CDR2 SYDVKM. The CDR3 here is CASSTSGTSGRETQYF. CDR3 sequence (DNA): TGTGCCAGCAGTACCTCCGGGACTAGCGGGAGAGAGACCCAGTACTTC.

This clone has a single count. The genes are TRBV18 and TRBJ1-1, with 7 bases lining up with TRBD1. The germline V gene encodes CDR1 KGHSH and CDR2 LQKENI. CDR3 length equals 15 residues. The V and J ends lost 4 bases and 2 bases, in that order; junction bases with no gene match: 7. The CDR3 DNA follows: TGTGCCAGCTCACTTGAACACAGGGGAAACACTGAAGCTTTCTTT. This codes for CASSLEHRGNTEAFF.

V usage is TRBV5-1 and J usage is TRBJ2-6; D remains unclear. Trimming left V 4 bases short and J 4 bases short, with 21 bases between. CDR1 and CDR2 from the germline V gene are SGHRS and YFSETQ. The CDR3 is 18 amino acids. The CDR3 loop reads CASSPNPIKLEGANVLTF. CDR3 nucleotides: TGCGCCAGCAGCCCGAATCCTATCAAACTCGAGGGGGCCAACGTCCTGACTTTC.

As concerns this clone: At the DNA level, this CDR3 is encoded by other sequences in the same sample as well. J is TRBJ1-2 and V is TRBV28; D call uncertain. The length of the CDR3 is 12 residues. Germline V gives CDR1 MDHEN, CDR2 SYDVKM. V was trimmed by 5 bases and J by 3 bases, leaving 7 bases between them. CDR3 in DNA: TGTGCCAGCAGTCTGACTGACTATGGCTACACCTTC. The encoded protein is CASSLTDYGYTF.

This clone showed up just once. The gene calls are TRBV28 and TRBJ2-7; D may be TRBD2 (7 bases). The germline V and J ends were trimmed by 7 bases and 2 bases, with 12 bases remaining between them. Germline-derived CDR1 and CDR2 are MDHEN and SYDVKM. This CDR3 has 13 amino acids. In nucleotides, the CDR3 is TGTGCCAGCAAGACAGGACTAGCCTACGAGCAGTACTTC. It codes for CASKTGLAYEQYF.

This clone was seen just once. The chain combines TRBV10-3 with TRBJ2-1; perhaps TRBD2 as D (6 bases). CDR3 length equals 16 residues. Trimming stripped 0 bases from V and 2 bases from J, with 11 bases between. Germline V gives CDR1 ENHRY, CDR2 SYGVKD. Here the CDR3 DNA reads TGTGCCATCAGTGAGTCGCGGGGCCACCCCTACAATGAGCAGTTCTTC. Protein product: CAISESRGHPYNEQFF.

This rearrangement joins TRBV27 to TRBJ1-6; D uncertain. This CDR3 is 15 amino acids long. V was clipped by 3 bases and J by 0 bases, with 6 bases between them. Looked up from germline, CDR1 is MNHEY and CDR2 is SMNVEV (reference sequence). This CDR3 is CASSFESSYNSPLHF. In DNA, the CDR3 is TGTGCCAGCAGTTTTGAGAGCTCCTATAATTCACCCCTCCACTTT.

The chain has TRBV19 and TRBJ2-7, with 10 positions matching TRBD1. The CDR3 is 15 residues long. Germline CDR1 LNHDA, CDR2 SQIVND (reference sequence). V gave up 1 base and J gave up 2 bases; unmatched junction bases: 2. CDR3 region: CASSIGGTGAYEQYF. The DNA for the CDR3 is TGTGCCAGTAGTATAGGCGGGACAGGGGCCTACGAGCAGTACTTC.

CDR3 protein: CASSQPGQGGGPGELFF. In DNA, the CDR3 is TGCGCCAGCAGCCAACCCGGACAGGGTGGAGGTCCCGGGGAGCTGTTTTTT. V usage is TRBV4-1 and J usage is TRBJ2-2; 8 bases are shared with TRBD1. Germline V gene sequence: CDR1 MGHRA, CDR2 YSYEKL. The CDR3 contains 17 residues. J lost 6 bases, V lost 2 bases, and 11 bases had no gene match.

This chain uses TRBV11-3 with TRBJ2-5, with 10 bases that match TRBD1. Unmatched junction bases numbered 7, after V lost 5 bases and J lost 4 bases. In germline, CDR1 is SGHNT, CDR2 YENEEA. The CDR3 is 15 residues long. CDR3 sequence (DNA): TGTGCCAGCAGCACGCGGACAGGGGGGACAGAGACCCAGTACTTC. It is translated as CASSTRTGGTETQYF.

This clone was seen only once. The V call is TRBV19, the J call TRBJ2-7; TRBD2 matches 16 bases. CDR3 length equals 18 residues. The J segment lost 2 bases and the V segment lost 4 bases, leaving 8 bases of the junction unmatched. Germline V gene sequence: CDR1 LNHDA, CDR2 SQIVND (reference sequence). The CDR3 DNA reads as TGTGCCAGTAGTACGTCGACTGGGACTAGCGGGAGGGCCTACGAGCAGTACTTC. It codes for CASSTSTGTSGRAYEQYF.

This chain connects TRBV4-3 to TRBJ1-2; no firm D call. Trimming left V 4 bases short and J 5 bases short, with 20 bases between. The CDR3 runs 16 residues. Germline V gene sequence: CDR1 LGHNA, CDR2 YSLEER. The CDR3 bases are TGCGCCAGCAGCCGCGAAAGCGCGGACTTTTATTATGGCTACACCTTC. It translates to CASSRESADFYYGYTF.

This clone was observed a handful of times. The chain couples TRBV18 to TRBJ1-5, with 7 positions matching TRBD1. The CDR3 contains 15 residues. Germline V CDR1 and CDR2: KGHSH, LQKENI. The V segment lost 6 bases and the J segment 0 bases; nucleotides outside the gene matches: 5. The CDR3 protein is CASSETGHSNQPQHF. As DNA, the CDR3 is TGTGCCAGCTCCGAGACAGGGCATAGCAATCAGCCCCAGCATTTT.

This clone was seen only once. V gene TRBV7-2 combines with J gene TRBJ2-5; 7 bases agree with TRBD1. Germline CDR1 is SGHTA and CDR2 is FQGNSA. Unmatched junction bases numbered 14, after V lost 5 bases and J lost 2 bases. The length of the CDR3 is 17 residues. The CDR3 bases are TGTGCCAGCAGCCAACCGAAACACAGACAGGGACAAGAGACCCAGTACTTC. Its protein is CASSQPKHRQGQETQYF.

This clone was seen once. The chain has TRBV28 and TRBJ2-5, with 7 positions matching TRBD2. The CDR3 is 16 residues long. Germline trimming cut 0 bases from V and 0 bases from J; bases unmatched to any gene: 4. The germline V gene has CDR1 MDHEN and CDR2 SYDVKM. CDR3 nucleotide sequence: TGTGCCAGCAGTTTATGGGCTAGCGGTTACCAAGAGACCCAGTACTTC. Translation: CASSLWASGYQETQYF.